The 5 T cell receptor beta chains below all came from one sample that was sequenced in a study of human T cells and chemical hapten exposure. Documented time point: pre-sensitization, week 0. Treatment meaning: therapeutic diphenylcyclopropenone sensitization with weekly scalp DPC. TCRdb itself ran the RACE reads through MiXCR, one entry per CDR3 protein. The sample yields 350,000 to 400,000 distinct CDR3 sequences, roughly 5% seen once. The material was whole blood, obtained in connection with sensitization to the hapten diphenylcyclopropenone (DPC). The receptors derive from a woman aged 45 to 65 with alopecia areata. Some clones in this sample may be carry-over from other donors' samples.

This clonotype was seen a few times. CDR3 coding DNA: TGTGCCAGCAGAGGACTAGCGGGAGGACCAGATACGCAGTATTTT. Protein sequence: CASRGLAGGPDTQYF. The chain couples TRBV3-1 to TRBJ2-3; 14 bases agree with TRBD2. The CDR3 consists of 15 residues. In germline, CDR1 is LGHDT, CDR2 YNNKEL (reference sequence). Unmatched junction bases numbered 3, after V lost 6 bases and J lost 4 bases.

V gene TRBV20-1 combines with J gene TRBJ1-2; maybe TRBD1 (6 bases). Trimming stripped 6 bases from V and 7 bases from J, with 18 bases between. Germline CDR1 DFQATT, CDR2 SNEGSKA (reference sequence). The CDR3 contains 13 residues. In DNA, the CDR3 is TGCAGTGCCAAATCTTCCGGGACAATTGGCTACACCTTC. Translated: CSAKSSGTIGYTF.

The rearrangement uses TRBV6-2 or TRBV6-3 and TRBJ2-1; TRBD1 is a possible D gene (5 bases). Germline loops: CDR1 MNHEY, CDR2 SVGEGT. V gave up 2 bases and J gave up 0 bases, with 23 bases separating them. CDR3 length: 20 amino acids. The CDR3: CASSYRWWQGRASSYNEQFF. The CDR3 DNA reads TGTGCCAGCAGTTACCGGTGGTGGCAGGGAAGGGCCAGCTCCTACAATGAGCAGTTCTTC.

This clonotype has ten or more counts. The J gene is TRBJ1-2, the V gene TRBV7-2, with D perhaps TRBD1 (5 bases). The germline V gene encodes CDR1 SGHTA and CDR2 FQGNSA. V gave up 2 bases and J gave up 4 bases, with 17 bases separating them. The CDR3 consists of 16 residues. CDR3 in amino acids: CASSLRSRDSFYGYTF. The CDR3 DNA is TGTGCCAGCAGCTTAAGATCCCGAGACAGCTTCTATGGCTACACCTTC.

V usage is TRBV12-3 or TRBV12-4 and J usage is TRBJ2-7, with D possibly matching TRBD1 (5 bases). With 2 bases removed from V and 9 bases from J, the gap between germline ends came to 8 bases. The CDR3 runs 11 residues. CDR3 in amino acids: CASSLQGWQYF. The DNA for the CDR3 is TGTGCCAGCAGTTTACAGGGTTGGCAGTACTTC.